This T cell receptor beta chain originates from a study of blood T cell repertoires in COVID-19. Study overall: The analysed material was cDNA or gDNA that came from T cells, B-cell-depleted T cells, or PBMCs.

Which cohort a participant joined came from the clinical history participants gave. This clone has only a few counts. Study processing details: Reference gene primer amplification gave estimated nucleated cell counts. Sequencing used immunoSEQ multiplex PCR; TCRdb keeps in-frame clones, though not all of them. The D gene and trimming were derived from the DNA, and the V and J assignments and clone size from that table. The sample carries 200,000 to 250,000 clones, approximately 78% recorded once. Sequencing was carried out using PBMCs or T cells enriched from blood (not recorded which). This receptor was taken from a man between 35 and 55 years old who had recovered from COVID-19.

The CDR3 protein is CASGFRGGVETQYF. In DNA, the CDR3 is TGTGCCAGCGGTTTTCGAGGCGGTGTAGAGACCCAGTACTTC. This chain uses TRBV6-5 with TRBJ2-5, with unresolved D. In germline, CDR1 is MNHEY, CDR2 SVGAGI. V dropped 8 bases and J dropped 4 bases, with 17 bases sitting between them. The CDR3 consists of 14 residues.